This record concerns one TCR beta chain sequence. TCRdb's copy holds only in-frame clones and misses some; the assay was immunoSEQ multiplex PCR. Of 200,000 to 250,000 clones listed, 88% are singletons. The sample comes from a study of blood T cell repertoires in COVID-19. Study information: Sites across the United States, Italy and Spain contributed samples from acute and convalescent COVID-19.

Germline CDR1 and CDR2: SGHRS and YFSETQ. The V gene lost 5 bases and the J gene lost 2 bases, with 13 bases spanning the gap. The CDR3 has 14 residues. Sequencing input: peripheral blood. This chain connects TRBV5-1 to TRBJ2-5; D possibly corresponds to TRBD1 (6 bases). The receptor was derived from a woman in her 40s who had recovered from COVID-19. CDR3 protein: CASRRRQAQETQYF. CDR3 in DNA: TGCGCCAGCAGACGGAGACAGGCTCAAGAGACCCAGTACTTC.